This TCR beta chain derives from a study of shared clonotypes between healthy human individuals (dated by TCRdb to about 2020). Broadly, across the study: The cohort included three men and a couple of women between 18 and 49 years of age. Each donor's leukapheresis produced roughly between roughly 0.85 and 9.5 billion PBMCs. To increase sequencing depth and limit assay-specific biases, different laboratories used diverse techniques to prepare libraries and sequence TCR repertoires. For each donor, CD4 naive and CD4 memory were each given three plates, CD8 naive was given two plates, and CD8 memory was given one plate. Blood TCR repertoires of five healthy adults were deeply sequenced to estimate repertoire size and the extent of clonotype sharing between individuals. Points the paper makes about the study in general: Sampling was restricted to blood, and TCR repertoires in tissues likely differ from the TCR repertoires found in blood. Because the study included a small number of donors, the genetic and exposure-history diversity represented was limited. Higher generation probabilities were observed for clonotypes shared by all four sorted-subset donors than for non-shared clonotypes. Across a handful of donors, around 5.4% of naive CD4, roughly 3.4% of naive CD8, about 2.3% of memory CD4, and over 0.35% of memory CD8 clonotypes were shared. Pairwise subsampling indicated that sequencing depth was expected to affect the degree of clonotype sharing among donors. Naive subsets generally had larger estimated clonotype richness than memory subsets did. Rarefaction of sorted-subset datasets indicated incomplete sequencing despite the large sequencing depth.

Using the deep immunoSEQ assay, TCR CDR3 regions were amplified from genomic DNA by multiplex PCR. Genomic DNA extracted from each cell subset was distributed evenly over all wells of several immunoSEQ 96-well plates, and each plate served as one replicate. For sorted subsets, about 210 ng of genomic DNA, equivalent to around 30,000 T cell genomes, went into each replicate PCR. Purified libraries were measured with a Qubit 3.0 fluorometer, size-checked on a Bioanalyzer 2100, and measured again with the KAPA Library Quantification kit. Every immunoSEQ 96-well plate was sequenced on a dedicated single-read 150-cycle Illumina NextSeq 550 flow cell. The source study handled its data this way. Because the immunoSEQ output held only junctional sequences and lacked quality scores, the filtering could not match the filtering applied to full-length reads. Sequences were annotated with PyIR, a Python wrapper for IgBLAST v1.9, and V/J genes and CDR3 were assigned using IMGT germline references. Reads with weak V/J assignments (E-value above 1e-6), missing CDR3, stop codons, out-of-frame junctions, or ambiguous translated residues were removed. V3J clonotypes were defined as sequences sharing an identical inferred V gene, J gene, and CDR3 amino acid sequence. The percentage overlap between two repertoires was calculated by dividing the number of shared unique clonotypes by the size of the smaller repertoire. RTK rarefaction, the Chao1 estimator, and Recon v2.1 estimates of unobserved clonotypes were used to assess repertoire richness. Generation probabilities for all TCRbeta clonotypes obtained by the gDNA method from four donors were computed using OLGA. TCRdb's version of the immuneACCESS table is confined to in-frame rearrangements and falls short of the full clone set. An unresolved V gene accounts for under half of the shortfall where checked; the remainder is of unknown origin. The DNA gave D and trimming, while V, J and clone size come from that table. The sample table records about 2 million clones; approximately 95% of these occur just once. Roughly 1.2% of the sample is taken by the ten largest.

For the CD8 naive samples, CD45RO-negative cells were positively selected for CCR7, yielding a CD45RA+CCR7+ population from which TemRA cells were excluded. Donors were healthy HIV-negative adults with no recently reported acute infections or vaccinations. Every donor was a Caucasian adult residing in Nashville, Tennessee, USA. Blood was obtained by leukapheresis, after which PBMCs were separated by Ficoll-Histopaque density gradient centrifugation and cryopreserved in liquid nitrogen vapor phase. Purity and quantity of every magnetically sorted T cell population were checked by analytical flow cytometry. Each sorted fraction had its genomic DNA isolated and then quantified by UV absorbance on a Nanodrop 2000c. In the case of this clone: Its antigen specificity is not known. No much larger clonotype is one base removed from it; base qualities were not supplied.

Measured from the cysteine to the phenylalanine, the CDR3 is 16 residues long. Left in the record is the CDR3 DNA by itself, 48 bases read in frame from the first base. Based on the germline V gene, the CDR1 and CDR2 sequences are MGHRA and YSYEKL. Trimming takes 0 bases from V and 0 bases from J, and the germline ends sit 9 bases apart. Recombination joined TRBV4-1 with TRBJ1-3, with no reliable assignment of the D segment. This clonotype was sampled from a man aged 18 to 35 in good health. Sequenced: naive CD8+ T cells sorted from blood. Interpreted using the paper, the cell subset or site label stands for: CD45RA+CCR7+. The sequenced DNA is TGCGCCAGCAGCCAAGAGGCAGCCATCTCTGGAAACACCATATATTTT. It translates to CASSQEAAISGNTIYF.